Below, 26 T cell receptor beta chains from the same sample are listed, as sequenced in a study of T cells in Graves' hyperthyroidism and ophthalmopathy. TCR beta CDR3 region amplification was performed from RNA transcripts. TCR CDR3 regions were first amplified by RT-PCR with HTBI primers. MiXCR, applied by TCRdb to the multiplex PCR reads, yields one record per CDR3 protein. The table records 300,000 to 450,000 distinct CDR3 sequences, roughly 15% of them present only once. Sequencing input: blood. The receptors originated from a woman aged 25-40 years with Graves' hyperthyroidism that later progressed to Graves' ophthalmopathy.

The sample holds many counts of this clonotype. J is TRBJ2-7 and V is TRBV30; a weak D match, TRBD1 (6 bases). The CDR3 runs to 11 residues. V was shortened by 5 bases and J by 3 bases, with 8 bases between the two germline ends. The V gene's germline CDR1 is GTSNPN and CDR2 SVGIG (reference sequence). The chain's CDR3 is CAWGQNYEQYF. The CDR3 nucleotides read TGTGCCTGGGGACAGAACTACGAGCAGTACTTC.

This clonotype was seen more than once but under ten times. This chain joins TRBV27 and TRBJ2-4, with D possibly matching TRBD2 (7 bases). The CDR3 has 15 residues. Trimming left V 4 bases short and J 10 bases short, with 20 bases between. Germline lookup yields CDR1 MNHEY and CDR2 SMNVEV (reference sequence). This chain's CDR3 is CASSSLTRGEGIQYF. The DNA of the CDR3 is TGTGCCAGCAGTTCACTTACTAGGGGGGAGGGGATTCAGTACTTC.

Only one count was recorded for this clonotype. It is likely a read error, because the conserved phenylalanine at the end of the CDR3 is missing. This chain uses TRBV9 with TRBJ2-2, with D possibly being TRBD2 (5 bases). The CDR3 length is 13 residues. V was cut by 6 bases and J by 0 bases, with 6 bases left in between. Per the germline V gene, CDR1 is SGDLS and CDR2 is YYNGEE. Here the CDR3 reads CASKEANTGELFL. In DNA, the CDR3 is TGTGCCAGCAAGGAGGCGAACACCGGGGAGCTGTTTTTG.

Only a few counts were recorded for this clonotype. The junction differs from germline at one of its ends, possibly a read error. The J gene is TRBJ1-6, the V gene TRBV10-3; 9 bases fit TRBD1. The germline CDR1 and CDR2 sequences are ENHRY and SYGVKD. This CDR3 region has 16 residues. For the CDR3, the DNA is TGTGCCATCGGTGAGTCGGACAGGGGTCTGGGATCACCCCTCCACTTT. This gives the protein CAIGESDRGLGSPLHF.

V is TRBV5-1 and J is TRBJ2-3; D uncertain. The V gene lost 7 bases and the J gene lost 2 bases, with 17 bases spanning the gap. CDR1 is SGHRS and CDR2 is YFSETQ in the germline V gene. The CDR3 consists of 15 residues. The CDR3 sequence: CASGPNFPPTDTQYF. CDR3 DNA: TGCGCCAGCGGCCCTAACTTCCCCCCCACAGATACGCAGTATTTT.

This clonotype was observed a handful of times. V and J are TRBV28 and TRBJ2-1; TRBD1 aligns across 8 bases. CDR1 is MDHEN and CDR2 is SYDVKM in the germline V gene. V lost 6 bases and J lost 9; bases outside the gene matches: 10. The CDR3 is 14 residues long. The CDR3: CASRGRQGFGEQFF. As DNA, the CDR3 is TGTGCCAGCAGGGGACGACAGGGGTTCGGTGAGCAGTTCTTC. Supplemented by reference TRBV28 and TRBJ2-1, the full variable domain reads DVKVTQSSRYLVKRTGEKVFLECVQDMDHENMFWYRQDPGLGLRLIYFSYDVKMKEKGDIPEGYSVSREKKERFSLILESASTNQTSMYLCASRGRQGFGEQFFGPGTRLTVL.

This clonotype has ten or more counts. CDR3 sequence reads: CASSSIGASYNEQFF. CDR3 nucleotides: TGTGCCAGCAGCTCAATAGGGGCCTCCTACAATGAGCAGTTCTTC. V is TRBV2 and J is TRBJ2-1; tentatively, D is TRBD1 (5 bases). Looked up from germline, CDR1 is SNHLY and CDR2 is FYNNEI. The CDR3 consists of 15 residues. Trimming shortened V by 6 bases and J by 0 bases, and 12 bases separated the two germline ends.

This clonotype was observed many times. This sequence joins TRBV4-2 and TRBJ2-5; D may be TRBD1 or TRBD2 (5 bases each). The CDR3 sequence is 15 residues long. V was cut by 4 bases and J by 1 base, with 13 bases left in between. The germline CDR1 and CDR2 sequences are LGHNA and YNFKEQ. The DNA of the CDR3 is TGTGCCAGCAGCCCAGACGGGACGGCCCAAGAGACCCAGTACTTC. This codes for CASSPDGTAQETQYF.

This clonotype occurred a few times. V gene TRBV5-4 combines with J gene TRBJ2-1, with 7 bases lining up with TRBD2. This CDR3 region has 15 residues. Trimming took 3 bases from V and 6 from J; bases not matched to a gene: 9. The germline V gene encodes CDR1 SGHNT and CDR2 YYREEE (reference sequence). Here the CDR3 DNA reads TGTGCCAGCAGCTGGAGGGAGGGGACGCCCAATGAGCAGTTCTTC. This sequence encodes CASSWREGTPNEQFF.

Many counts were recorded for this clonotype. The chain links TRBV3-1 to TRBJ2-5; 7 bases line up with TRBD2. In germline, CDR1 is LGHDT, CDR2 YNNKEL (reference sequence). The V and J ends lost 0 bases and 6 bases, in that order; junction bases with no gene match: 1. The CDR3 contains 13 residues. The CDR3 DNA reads TGTGCCAGCAGCCAAGACGGGGGGAAGACCCAGTACTTC. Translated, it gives CASSQDGGKTQYF.

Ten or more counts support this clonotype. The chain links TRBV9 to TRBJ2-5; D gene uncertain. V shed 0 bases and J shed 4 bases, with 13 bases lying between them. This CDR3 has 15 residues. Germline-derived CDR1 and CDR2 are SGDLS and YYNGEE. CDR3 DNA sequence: TGTGCCAGCAGCGTAGTGGCGCGAGGCGGAGAGACCCAGTACTTC. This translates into CASSVVARGGETQYF.

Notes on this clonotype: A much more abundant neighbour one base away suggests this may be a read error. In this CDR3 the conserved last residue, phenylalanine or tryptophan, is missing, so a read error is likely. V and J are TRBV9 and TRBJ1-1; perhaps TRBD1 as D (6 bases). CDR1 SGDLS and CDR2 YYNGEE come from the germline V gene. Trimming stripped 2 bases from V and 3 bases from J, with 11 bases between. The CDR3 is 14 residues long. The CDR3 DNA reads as TGTGCCAGCAGCGTGACAGGTTGGGACACTGAAGCTTTCGTT. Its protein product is CASSVTGWDTEAFV.

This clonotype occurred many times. CDR3 sequence: CASSLVFSTNEKLFF. CDR3 DNA sequence: TGTGCCAGCAGTTTGGTCTTTTCGACTAATGAAAAACTGTTTTTT. The chain has TRBV12-3 or TRBV12-4 and TRBJ1-4, with D hard to call. V lost 3 bases and J 2 bases, leaving 10 bases between the germline ends. The CDR3 has 15 amino acids.

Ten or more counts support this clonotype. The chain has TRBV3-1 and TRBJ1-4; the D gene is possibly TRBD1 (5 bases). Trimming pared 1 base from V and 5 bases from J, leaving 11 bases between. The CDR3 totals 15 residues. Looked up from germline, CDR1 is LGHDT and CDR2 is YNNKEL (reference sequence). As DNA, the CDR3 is TGTGCCAGCAGCCAAGGGGGCCAGAACAATGAAAAACTGTTTTTT. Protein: CASSQGGQNNEKLFF.

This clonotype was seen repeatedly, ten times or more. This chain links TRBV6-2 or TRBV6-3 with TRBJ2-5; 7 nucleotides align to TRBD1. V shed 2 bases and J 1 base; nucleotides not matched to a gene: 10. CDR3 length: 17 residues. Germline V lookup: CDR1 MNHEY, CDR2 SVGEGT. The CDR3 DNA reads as TGTGCCAGCAGTTACAACAGGGGATACGACATCCAAGAGACCCAGTACTTC. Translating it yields CASSYNRGYDIQETQYF.

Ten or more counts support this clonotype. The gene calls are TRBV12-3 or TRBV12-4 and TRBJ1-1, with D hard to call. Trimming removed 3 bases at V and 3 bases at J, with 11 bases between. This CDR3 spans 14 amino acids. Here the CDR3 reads CASSFGRRDTEAFF. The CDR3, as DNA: TGTGCCAGCAGTTTTGGCAGGCGGGACACTGAAGCTTTCTTT.

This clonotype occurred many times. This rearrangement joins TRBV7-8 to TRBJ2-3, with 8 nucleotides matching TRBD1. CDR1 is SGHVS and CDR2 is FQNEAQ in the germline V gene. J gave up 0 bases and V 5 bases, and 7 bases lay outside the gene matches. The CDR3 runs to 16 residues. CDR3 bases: TGTGCCAGCAGCCTTCGGACAGGGCGTAGCACAGATACGCAGTATTTT. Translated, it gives CASSLRTGRSTDTQYF.

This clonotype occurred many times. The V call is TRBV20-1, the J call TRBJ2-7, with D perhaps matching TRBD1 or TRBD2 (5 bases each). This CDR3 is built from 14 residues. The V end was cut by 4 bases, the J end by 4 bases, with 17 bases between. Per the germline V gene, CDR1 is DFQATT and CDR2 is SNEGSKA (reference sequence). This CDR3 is CSATGTLVQYEQYF. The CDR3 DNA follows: TGCAGTGCTACCGGGACGCTAGTCCAATACGAGCAGTACTTC.

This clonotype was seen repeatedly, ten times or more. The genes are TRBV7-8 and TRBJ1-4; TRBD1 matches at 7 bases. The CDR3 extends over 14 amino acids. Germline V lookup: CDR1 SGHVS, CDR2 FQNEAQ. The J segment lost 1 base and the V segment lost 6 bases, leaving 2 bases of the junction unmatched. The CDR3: CASRAGGTNEKLFF. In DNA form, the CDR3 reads TGTGCCAGCAGAGCAGGGGGAACTAATGAAAAACTGTTTTTT.

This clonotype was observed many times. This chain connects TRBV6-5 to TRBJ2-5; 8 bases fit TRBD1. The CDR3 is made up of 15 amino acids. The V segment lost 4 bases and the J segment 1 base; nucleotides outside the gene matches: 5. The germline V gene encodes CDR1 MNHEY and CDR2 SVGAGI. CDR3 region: CASSLTGGTQETQYF. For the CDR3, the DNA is TGTGCCAGCAGTTTAACAGGGGGGACCCAAGAGACCCAGTACTTC.

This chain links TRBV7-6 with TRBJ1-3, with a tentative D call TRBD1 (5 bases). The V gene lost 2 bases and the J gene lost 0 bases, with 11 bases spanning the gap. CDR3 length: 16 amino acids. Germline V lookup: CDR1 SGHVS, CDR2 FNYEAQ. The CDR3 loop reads CASSLLAGYSGNTIYF. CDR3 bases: TGTGCCAGCAGCTTACTTGCAGGGTACTCTGGAAACACCATATATTTT.

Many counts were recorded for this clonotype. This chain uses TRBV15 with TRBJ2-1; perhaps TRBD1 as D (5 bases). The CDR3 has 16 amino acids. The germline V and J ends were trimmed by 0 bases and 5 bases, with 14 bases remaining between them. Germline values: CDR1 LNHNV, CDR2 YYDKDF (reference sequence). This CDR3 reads CATSRDSSVTDNEQFF. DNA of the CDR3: TGTGCCACCAGCAGAGATTCCTCCGTGACAGACAATGAGCAGTTCTTC.

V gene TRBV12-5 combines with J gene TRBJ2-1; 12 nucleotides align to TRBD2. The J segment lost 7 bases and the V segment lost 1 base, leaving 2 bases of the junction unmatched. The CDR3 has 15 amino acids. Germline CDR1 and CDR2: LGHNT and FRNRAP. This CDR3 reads CASGLGTSGTNEQFF. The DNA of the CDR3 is TGTGCTAGTGGTTTGGGGACTAGCGGGACAAATGAGCAGTTCTTC.

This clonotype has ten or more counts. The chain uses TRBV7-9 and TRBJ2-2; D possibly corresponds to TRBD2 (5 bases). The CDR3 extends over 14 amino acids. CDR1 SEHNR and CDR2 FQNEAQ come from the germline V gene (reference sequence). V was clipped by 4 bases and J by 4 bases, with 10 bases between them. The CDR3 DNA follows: TGTGCCAGCAGCTCCCATCGGGGCACCGGGGAGCTGTTTTTT. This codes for CASSSHRGTGELFF.

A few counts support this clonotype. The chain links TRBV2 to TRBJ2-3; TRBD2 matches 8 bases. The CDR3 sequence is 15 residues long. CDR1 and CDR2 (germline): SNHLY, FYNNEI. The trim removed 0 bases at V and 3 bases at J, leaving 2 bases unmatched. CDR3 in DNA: TGTGCCAGCAGTGAAGCGTTAGCGGGGACAGATACGCAGTATTTT. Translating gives CASSEALAGTDTQYF.

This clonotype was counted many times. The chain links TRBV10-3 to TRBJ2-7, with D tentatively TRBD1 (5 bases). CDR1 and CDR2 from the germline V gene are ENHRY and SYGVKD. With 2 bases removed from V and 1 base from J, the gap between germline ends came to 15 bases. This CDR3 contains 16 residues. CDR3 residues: CAISEADINLSYEQYF. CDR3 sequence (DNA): TGTGCCATCAGTGAGGCGGACATAAATCTTTCCTACGAGCAGTACTTC.